The 15 T cell receptor beta chains below all came from one sample that was sequenced in a study of regulatory and conventional T cells in RAG deficiency. The data were produced by immunoSEQ multiplex PCR, yet TCRdb's version contains in-frame clones alone and is incomplete. The sample lists just under 9,500 clones, 89% occurring once. Blood CD4+ CD25-high CD127-low regulatory T cells supplied the genomic DNA template. These data were likewise used in another study, on regulatory T cells. That report adds: The primer mix had 52 TRBV and 13 TRBJ primers.

The sequenced sample consisted of Tregs sorted from blood. The receptors were gathered from a human donor in good health.

This chain links TRBV7-9 with TRBJ2-5; the D is unclear. The CDR3 length is 15 residues. In germline, CDR1 is SEHNR, CDR2 FQNEAQ (reference sequence). Trimming took 5 bases from V and 3 from J, leaving 16 bases between them. The CDR3 bases are TGTGCCAGCAGCCTTATCCCGGGTTATGAAGAGACCCAGTACTTC. Translating gives CASSLIPGYEETQYF.

V usage is TRBV5-1 and J usage is TRBJ1-1; D call uncertain. The CDR3 is 13 residues long. CDR1 and CDR2 (germline): SGHRS, YFSETQ. Trimming left V 2 bases short and J 6 bases short, with 11 bases between. The CDR3 nucleotides read TGCGCCAGCAGCTTCTTGACTGGGGCTGAAGCTTTCTTT. It encodes CASSFLTGAEAFF.

The chain recombines TRBV15 with TRBJ1-5; 7 positions match TRBD1. Germline V gene sequence: CDR1 LNHNV, CDR2 YYDKDF (reference sequence). This CDR3 is built from 16 residues. J gave up 7 bases and V 1 base, and 10 bases lay outside the gene matches. CDR3 in DNA: TGTGCCACCAGCAGAGGGATAATGACAGGGCCCCAGCCCCAGCATTTT. Translating gives CATSRGIMTGPQPQHF.

J is TRBJ1-2 and V is TRBV5-1, with 9 positions matching TRBD1. The CDR3 consists of 16 residues. The junction had 15 bases not matched to a gene; V was cut back by 4 bases and J by 8 bases. CDR1 and CDR2 (germline): SGHRS, YFSETQ. Here the CDR3 DNA reads TGCGCCAGCAGCCCCAGCCTCCGGACAGGGGTAACGGGCTACACCTTC. It codes for CASSPSLRTGVTGYTF. Combining the CDR3 with reference TRBV5-1 and TRBJ1-2 gives the whole variable domain KAGVTQTPRYLIKTRGQQVTLSCSPISGHRSVSWYQQTPGQGLQFLFEYFSETQRNKGNFPGRFSGRQFSNSRSEMNVSTLELGDSALYLCASSPSLRTGVTGYTFGSGTRLTVV.

The chain links TRBV19 to TRBJ2-2; D is uncertain. Trimming left V 5 bases short and J 1 base short, with 5 bases between. The CDR3 runs to 13 residues. The germline V gene encodes CDR1 LNHDA and CDR2 SQIVND (reference sequence). The CDR3 DNA reads TGTGCCAGTAGTTTGAGGAACACCGGGGAGCTGTTTTTT. This translates into CASSLRNTGELFF.

This clone was recorded once. This sequence joins TRBV2 and TRBJ2-1; 9 bases align to TRBD2. The CDR3 runs 15 residues. With V trimmed by 6 bases and J by 9 bases, 12 bases remained unmatched. Germline V gives CDR1 SNHLY, CDR2 FYNNEI. The CDR3 sequence: CASRRTSALQGEQFF. In DNA, the CDR3 is TGTGCCAGCAGAAGGACTAGCGCCCTTCAAGGTGAGCAGTTCTTC.

This chain joins TRBV2 and TRBJ2-2; weak D call: TRBD2 (7 bases). Germline-derived CDR1 and CDR2 are SNHLY and FYNNEI. CDR3 length: 14 residues. The CDR3 region is CGGGSSGNTGELFF. The CDR3 region has the DNA TGTGGAGGGGGGTCTAGCGGAAACACCGGGGAGCTGTTTTTT.

The gene calls are TRBV11-3 and TRBJ2-7, with 9 bases matching TRBD2. The CDR3 spans 19 residues. J was trimmed by 7 bases and V by 3 bases; bases with no gene match: 22. CDR1 is SGHNT and CDR2 is YENEEA in the germline V gene. The DNA of the CDR3 is TGTGCCAGCAGCTTCGGCCCCCCCCGCGTTAGCGGGAGTCCTACGGAGCAGTACTTC. Residues: CASSFGPPRVSGSPTEQYF.

This chain joins TRBV10-3 and TRBJ1-2; D not resolved. Germline V gives CDR1 ENHRY, CDR2 SYGVKD. Trimming took off 4 bases at V and 5 bases at J, with 8 bases between the two ends. The CDR3 is made up of 12 amino acids. The chain's CDR3 is CAISGSRYGYTF. The DNA for the CDR3 is TGTGCCATCAGTGGCTCACGATATGGCTACACCTTC.

The chain links TRBV30 to TRBJ2-5, with D possibly being TRBD1 (6 bases). The V gene's germline CDR1 is GTSNPN and CDR2 SVGIG (reference sequence). This CDR3 has 15 residues. Trimming took 2 bases from V and 1 from J, leaving 14 bases between them. CDR3 loop: CAWSSARGFQETQYF. The CDR3 nucleotides are TGTGCCTGGAGTTCAGCAAGGGGGTTCCAAGAGACCCAGTACTTC.

The chain couples TRBV5-1 to TRBJ2-7; 7 bases fit TRBD1. With V trimmed by 2 bases and J by 2 bases, 10 bases remained unmatched. The germline gives CDR1 SGHRS, CDR2 YFSETQ. This CDR3 has 16 amino acids. CDR3 coding DNA: TGCGCCAGCAGCTTTGGGTTGACAGGGCTTACCTACGAGCAGTACTTC. It codes for CASSFGLTGLTYEQYF.

V gene TRBV5-4 combines with J gene TRBJ1-2, with D perhaps matching TRBD1 (5 bases). CDR1 SGHNT and CDR2 YYREEE come from the germline V gene (reference sequence). V was clipped by 4 bases and J by 5 bases, with 12 bases between them. The CDR3 is 13 amino acids. The CDR3 spells CASSQGARYGYTF. For the CDR3, the DNA is TGTGCCAGCAGCCAAGGGGCACGATATGGCTACACCTTC.

This rearrangement joins TRBV10-2 to TRBJ2-1; D tentatively reads TRBD1 or TRBD2 (5 bases each). The germline V gene encodes CDR1 WSHSY and CDR2 SAAADI. Trimming removed 4 bases from V and 0 bases from J, with 13 bases in between. The CDR3 loop spans 16 amino acids. The CDR3 DNA sequence: TGCGCCAGCAGTGGGGGGATCGGAAGCTCCTACAATGAGCAGTTCTTC. Protein product: CASSGGIGSSYNEQFF.

The V gene is TRBV7-2, the J gene TRBJ2-2; the D is unclear. The CDR3 totals 15 residues. Germline V gives CDR1 SGHTA, CDR2 FQGNSA. V dropped 5 bases and J dropped 5 bases, with 15 bases sitting between them. CDR3 coding DNA: TGTGCCAGCAGCCTAGTTGTGGGATTGACCGGGGAGCTGTTTTTT. Translation gives CASSLVVGLTGELFF.

V usage is TRBV7-2 and J usage is TRBJ2-5; 7 bases are shared with TRBD1. V was clipped by 6 bases and J by 4 bases; unmatched bases: 8. CDR1 is SGHTA, CDR2 FQGNSA, per germline. The CDR3 has 14 residues. The CDR3: CASSPNRGGETQYF. CDR3 coding DNA: TGTGCCAGCAGTCCAAACAGGGGTGGAGAGACCCAGTACTTC.